This TCR beta chain was captured by sequencing in a study of OX40 agonist ivuxolimab in advanced cancers. Across the whole study: Every patient in dose escalation had hepatocellular carcinoma, melanoma, renal cell or head and neck cancer.

The method was immunoSEQ multiplex PCR; TCRdb's version includes in-frame clones alone and lacks a portion of them. The profile covers fewer than 85,000 clones, with around 82% appearing a single time and about 5.4% taken by the ten largest. V was trimmed by 3 bases and J by 1 base, leaving 7 bases between them. CDR3 length: 14 residues. Per germline, CDR1 SGHKS and CDR2 YYEKEE (reference sequence). This clonotype was obtained from an adult with an advanced solid tumor such as melanoma, head and neck, liver or kidney cancer. This sample comprised CD4+ or CD8+ T cells sorted from blood, obtained in a trial of the OX40 agonist ivuxolimab. This chain links TRBV5-5 with TRBJ2-2; D gene ambiguous. CDR3 amino acids: CASSSTLNTGELFF. CDR3 sequence (DNA): TGTGCCAGCAGCTCTACCTTGAACACCGGGGAGCTGTTTTTT.